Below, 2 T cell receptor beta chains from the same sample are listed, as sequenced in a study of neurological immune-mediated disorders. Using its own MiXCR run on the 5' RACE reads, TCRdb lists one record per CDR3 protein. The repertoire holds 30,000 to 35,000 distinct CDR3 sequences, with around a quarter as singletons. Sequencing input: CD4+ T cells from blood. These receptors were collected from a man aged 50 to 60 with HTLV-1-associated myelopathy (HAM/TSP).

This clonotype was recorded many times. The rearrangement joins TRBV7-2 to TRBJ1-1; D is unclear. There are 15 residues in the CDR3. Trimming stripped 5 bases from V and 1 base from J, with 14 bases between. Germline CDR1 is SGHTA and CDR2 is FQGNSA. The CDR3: CASSPSQRRNTEAFF. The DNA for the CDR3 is TGTGCCAGCAGCCCCTCCCAAAGAAGGAACACTGAAGCTTTCTTT.

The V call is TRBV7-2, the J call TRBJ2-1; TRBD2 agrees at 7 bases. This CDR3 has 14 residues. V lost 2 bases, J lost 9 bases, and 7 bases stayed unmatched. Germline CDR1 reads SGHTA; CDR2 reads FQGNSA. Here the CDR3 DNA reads TGTGCCAGCAGCTTAATGGCGGGAGAGTTTGAGCAGTTCTTC. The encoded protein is CASSLMAGEFEQFF.